Presented here are 17 T cell receptor beta chains from one specimen sequenced in a study of Ad26.COV2.S vaccination and SARS-CoV-2 variants. Treatment defined: about 20 received Ad26.COV2.S at low or high dose, single or two shots; roughly five received placebo; per-sample allocation not given. It was on day 63 after the first vaccine or placebo injection that samples were taken. Repertoires were generated with immunoSEQ multiplex PCR, while TCRdb's copy carries only in-frame clones and drops some. In the table there are approximately 480,000 clones, about 83% of which are singletons. Sequenced here: peripheral blood, sampled in a trial of Ad26.COV2.S vaccine versus placebo. The source is a person between 18 and 65 years old who received the Ad26.COV2.S COVID-19 vaccine or a placebo.

This chain joins TRBV6-2 or TRBV6-3 and TRBJ1-2, with D possibly being TRBD1 (6 bases). Per the germline V gene, CDR1 is MNHEY and CDR2 is SVGEGT. The germline V and J ends were trimmed by 0 bases and 7 bases, with 12 bases remaining between them. This CDR3 is 14 amino acids long. CDR3 in DNA: TGTGCCAGCAGTTACTCGAGGGGGGCCCTTGGCTACACCTTC. It encodes CASSYSRGALGYTF.

The gene calls are TRBV5-4 and TRBJ1-1; no definite D call. The CDR3 runs 15 residues. The germline CDR1 and CDR2 sequences are SGHNT and YYREEE (reference sequence). The V end lost 0 bases, the J end lost 2 bases, and 11 bases lay between the germline ends. The CDR3 is CASSLDPQFNTEAFF. The CDR3 nucleotides are TGTGCCAGCAGCTTGGACCCACAGTTTAACACTGAAGCTTTCTTT.

This rearrangement joins TRBV18 to TRBJ1-6; TRBD1 agrees at 10 bases. This CDR3 region has 20 residues. Germline CDR1 reads KGHSH; CDR2 reads LQKENI. J lost 7 bases, V lost 3 bases, and 18 bases had no gene match. Written as DNA, the CDR3 is TGTGCCAGCTCACCTGTCCGGACAGGGGGGCTACGCGGGATCAATTCACCCCTCCACTTT. It translates to CASSPVRTGGLRGINSPLHF.

CDR3 DNA: TGTGCCAGCAGTTCACGGGGACTTGGAAACACCATATATTTT. Amino acids: CASSSRGLGNTIYF. The chain has TRBV6-5 and TRBJ1-3, with D perhaps matching TRBD1 (5 bases). Germline assignment: CDR1 MNHEY and CDR2 SVGAGI. The V and J ends lost 4 bases and 3 bases respectively, with 10 bases between them. The length of the CDR3 is 14 residues.

This chain links TRBV18 with TRBJ2-7; the D call may be TRBD1 or TRBD2 (5 bases each). With 6 bases removed from V and 6 bases from J, the gap between germline ends came to 15 bases. Germline values: CDR1 KGHSH, CDR2 LQKENI. The CDR3 has 13 amino acids. The CDR3 loop is CASSLSGAAEQYF. DNA of the CDR3: TGTGCCAGCTCCCTATCCGGGGCCGCCGAGCAGTACTTC.

The chain combines TRBV5-1 with TRBJ2-6, with D tentatively TRBD2 (6 bases). Germline lookup yields CDR1 SGHRS and CDR2 YFSETQ. The length of the CDR3 is 17 residues. V lost 4 bases and J 0 bases, leaving 14 bases between the germline ends. CDR3 amino acids: CASSLRDFSSGANVLTF. CDR3 nucleotide sequence: TGCGCCAGCAGCCTCCGGGACTTCAGCTCTGGGGCCAACGTCCTGACTTTC. Full variable domain (rest looked up from reference TRBV5-1 and TRBJ2-6): KAGVTQTPRYLIKTRGQQVTLSCSPISGHRSVSWYQQTPGQGLQFLFEYFSETQRNKGNFPGRFSGRQFSNSRSEMNVSTLELGDSALYLCASSLRDFSSGANVLTFGAGSRLTVL.

The chain uses TRBV3-1 (or the pseudogene TRBV3-2) and TRBJ1-3; D is uncertain. Germline V gene lookup returns CDR1 LGHDT and CDR2 YNNKEL (reference sequence). Trimming took 1 base from V and 1 from J, leaving 11 bases between them. The CDR3 consists of 16 residues. The CDR3 coding sequence is TGTGCCAGCAGCCAAGGCCTTCTCGGGTCTGGAAACACCATATATTTT. Amino acid sequence: CASSQGLLGSGNTIYF.

The gene calls are TRBV27 and TRBJ2-4, with a weak D call TRBD2 (5 bases). This CDR3 region has 13 residues. Germline V lookup: CDR1 MNHEY, CDR2 SMNVEV (reference sequence). Trimming pared 5 bases from V and 9 bases from J, leaving 14 bases between. CDR3 sequence reads: CASSPAGLAIQYF. The CDR3, as DNA: TGTGCCAGCAGTCCGGCCGGTCTAGCCATTCAGTACTTC.

The J gene is TRBJ1-2, the V gene TRBV18; 7 bases map to TRBD1. With 5 bases clipped from V and 6 bases from J, the junction kept 9 bases outside the gene matches. Germline V gene sequence: CDR1 KGHSH, CDR2 LQKENI. CDR3 length equals 14 residues. The CDR3 loop is CASSSAGTADGYTF. The CDR3 bases are TGTGCCAGCTCATCCGCAGGGACAGCTGATGGCTACACCTTC.

The genes are TRBV28 and TRBJ2-7; a possible D gene is TRBD2 (6 bases). CDR1 is MDHEN, CDR2 SYDVKM, per germline. This CDR3 has 12 amino acids. V was trimmed by 3 bases and J by 9 bases, leaving 12 bases between them. CDR3 DNA sequence: TGTGCCAGCAGTTTGGCGGGGCGTAGGCAGTACTTC. Its translation: CASSLAGRRQYF.

This chain uses TRBV7-2 with TRBJ2-3, with D perhaps TRBD2 (5 bases). The V gene lost 5 bases and the J gene lost 4 bases, with 10 bases spanning the gap. CDR3 size: 13 residues. Germline V lookup: CDR1 SGHTA, CDR2 FQGNSA. The CDR3 region has the DNA TGTGCCAGCAGCCGCCTAGCTTCAGATACGCAGTATTTT. This translates into CASSRLASDTQYF.

The V and J genes are TRBV7-9 and TRBJ1-3; a weak D match, TRBD1 (5 bases). This CDR3 contains 15 residues. Germline loops: CDR1 SEHNR, CDR2 FQNEAQ (reference sequence). Deletions cut 5 bases from V and 0 bases from J, with 11 bases between. The CDR3 sequence: CASSGGLGSGNTIYF. The CDR3 coding sequence is TGTGCCAGCAGCGGGGGTCTTGGCTCTGGAAACACCATATATTTT.

This chain links TRBV29-1 with TRBJ2-7; 10 bases match TRBD1. Germline CDR1 reads SQVTM; CDR2 reads ANQGSEA. The trim removed 7 bases at V and 5 bases at J, leaving 8 bases unmatched. The CDR3 length is 13 residues. As DNA, the CDR3 is TGCAGCGGCCGGGGACAGGGGTTCGACGAGCAGTACTTC. Its protein product is CSGRGQGFDEQYF.

J is TRBJ1-3 and V is TRBV6-1; no reliable D call. The CDR3 is made up of 15 amino acids. V was pared by 0 bases and J by 4 bases, with 10 bases between. The germline V gene has CDR1 MNHNS and CDR2 SASEGT. CDR3 residues: CASSEAGIPGNTIYF. The DNA for the CDR3 is TGTGCCAGCAGTGAAGCGGGGATTCCGGGAAACACCATATATTTT.

This clone was observed a handful of times. The chain links TRBV4-2 to TRBJ2-7; 15 nucleotides agree with TRBD2. V lost 0 bases and J lost 5; bases outside the gene matches: 8. There are 18 residues in the CDR3. CDR1 is LGHNA, CDR2 YNFKEQ, per germline. CDR3 sequence (DNA): TGTGCCAGCAGCCAAGAGTGGGGACTAGCGGGAGGAGGGGACGAGCAGTACTTC. It yields the protein CASSQEWGLAGGGDEQYF.

The chain combines TRBV28 with TRBJ2-1; 10 nucleotides agree with TRBD2. From germline, CDR1 is MDHEN and CDR2 SYDVKM. This CDR3 spans 13 amino acids. J lost 8 bases, V lost 8 bases, and 6 bases had no gene match. The CDR3 DNA is TGTGCCAGCGGGCCTAGCGGGAGCGATGAGCAGTTCTTC. Translated, it gives CASGPSGSDEQFF. Variable domain in full (rest from reference TRBV28 and TRBJ2-1): DVKVTQSSRYLVKRTGEKVFLECVQDMDHENMFWYRQDPGLGLRLIYFSYDVKMKEKGDIPEGYSVSREKKERFSLILESASTNQTSMYLCASGPSGSDEQFFGPGTRLTVL.

The genes are TRBV7-8 and TRBJ2-7; 12 bases line up with TRBD2. The CDR3 sequence is 15 residues long. Germline V gene data show CDR1 as SGHVS and CDR2 as FQNEAQ. The V gene end was trimmed by 5 bases and the J gene end by 3 bases; junction bases not matched to a gene: 5. The CDR3 bases are TGTGCCAGCAGCCGGACTAGCGGGGAAATCTACGAGCAGTACTTC. Translating it yields CASSRTSGEIYEQYF.